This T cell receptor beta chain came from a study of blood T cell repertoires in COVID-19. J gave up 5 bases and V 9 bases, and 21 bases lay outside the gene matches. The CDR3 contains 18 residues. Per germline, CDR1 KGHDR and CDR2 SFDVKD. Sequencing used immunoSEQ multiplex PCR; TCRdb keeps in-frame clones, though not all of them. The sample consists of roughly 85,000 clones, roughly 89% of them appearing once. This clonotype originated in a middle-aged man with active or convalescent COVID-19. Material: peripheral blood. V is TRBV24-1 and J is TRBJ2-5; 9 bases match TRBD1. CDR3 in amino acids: CATHPKRTGAEVGETQYF. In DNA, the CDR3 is TGTGCCACCCATCCCAAAAGGACAGGGGCGGAGGTTGGGGAGACCCAGTACTTC.